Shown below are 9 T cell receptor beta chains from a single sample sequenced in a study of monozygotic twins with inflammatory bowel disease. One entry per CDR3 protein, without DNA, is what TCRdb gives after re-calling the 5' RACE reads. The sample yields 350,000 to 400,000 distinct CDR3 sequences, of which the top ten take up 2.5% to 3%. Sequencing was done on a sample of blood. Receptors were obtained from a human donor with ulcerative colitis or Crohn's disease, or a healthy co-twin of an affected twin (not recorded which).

CDR3 amino acids: CASSLGGGGVQFF. This sequence joins TRBV7-9 and TRBJ2-1; TCRdb's D call, TRBD2, is unchecked because there is no DNA. The CDR3 is 13 amino acids. CDR1 is SEHNR and CDR2 is FQNEAQ in the germline V gene (reference sequence).

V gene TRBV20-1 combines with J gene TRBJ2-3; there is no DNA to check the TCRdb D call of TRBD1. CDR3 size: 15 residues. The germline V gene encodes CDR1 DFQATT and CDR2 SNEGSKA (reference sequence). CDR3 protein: CSARVRGFSTDTQYF.

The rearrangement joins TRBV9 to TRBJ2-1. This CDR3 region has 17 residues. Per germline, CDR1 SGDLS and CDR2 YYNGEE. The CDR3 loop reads CASSVAPRTFAGDEQFF.

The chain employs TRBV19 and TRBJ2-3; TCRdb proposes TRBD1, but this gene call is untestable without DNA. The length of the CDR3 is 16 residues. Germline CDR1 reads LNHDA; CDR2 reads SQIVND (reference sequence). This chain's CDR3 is CASSILGGASTDTQYF.

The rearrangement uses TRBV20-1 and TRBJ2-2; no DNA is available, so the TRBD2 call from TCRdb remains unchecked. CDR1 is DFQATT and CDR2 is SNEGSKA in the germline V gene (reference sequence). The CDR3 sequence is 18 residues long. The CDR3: CSARDYRGTSEYTGELFF.

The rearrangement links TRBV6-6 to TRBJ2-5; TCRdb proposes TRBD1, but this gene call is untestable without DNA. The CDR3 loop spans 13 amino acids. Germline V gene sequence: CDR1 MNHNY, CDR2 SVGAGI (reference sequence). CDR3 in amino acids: CASSYVWAALDYF.

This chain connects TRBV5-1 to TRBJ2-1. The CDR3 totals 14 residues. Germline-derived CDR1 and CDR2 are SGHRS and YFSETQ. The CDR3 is CASSLGGPNNEQFF.

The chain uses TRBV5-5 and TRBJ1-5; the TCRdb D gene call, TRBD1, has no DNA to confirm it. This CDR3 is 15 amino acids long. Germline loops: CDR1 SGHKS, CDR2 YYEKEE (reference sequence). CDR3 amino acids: CASSRGQGSNQPQHF.

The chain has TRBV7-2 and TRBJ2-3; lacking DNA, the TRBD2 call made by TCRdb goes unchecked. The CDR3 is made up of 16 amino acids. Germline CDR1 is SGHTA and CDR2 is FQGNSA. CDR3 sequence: CASSSILAGGTDTQYF.